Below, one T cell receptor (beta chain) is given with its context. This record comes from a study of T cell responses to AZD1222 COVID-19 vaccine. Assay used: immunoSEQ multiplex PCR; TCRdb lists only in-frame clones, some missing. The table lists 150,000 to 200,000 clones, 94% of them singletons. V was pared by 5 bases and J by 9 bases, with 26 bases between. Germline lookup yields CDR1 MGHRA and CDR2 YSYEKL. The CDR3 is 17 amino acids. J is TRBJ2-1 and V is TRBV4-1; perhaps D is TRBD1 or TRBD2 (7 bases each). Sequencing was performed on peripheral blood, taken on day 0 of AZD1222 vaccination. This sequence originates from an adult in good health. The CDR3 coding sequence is TGCGCCAGCAGCAAGGGAGGGCTGGCTAGGGGGCACGTTGAGCAGTTCTTC. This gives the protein CASSKGGLARGHVEQFF.